The 4 T cell receptor beta chains below come from one sample, sequenced in a study of T cells in localized non-small cell lung cancer (dated by TCRdb to the early 2020s). Libraries came from the immunoSEQ multiplex PCR assay. TCRdb provides this immuneACCESS table in a form limited to in-frame rearrangements. Some clones are lacking; in checked studies, under half of them reflect an unresolved V gene, and why the rest are absent is not known. This sample is represented by over 10,000 clones; over 65% of them were singletons. The ten largest clones represent 25% to 35% of the sample. The sequenced sample was peripheral blood, obtained before any cancer treatment. These receptors all stem from an older male donor with stage I squamous cell lung carcinoma.

The chain employs TRBV5-1 and TRBJ2-1; tentatively, D is TRBD1 (6 bases). The germline V and J ends were trimmed by 2 bases and 5 bases, with 11 bases remaining between them. The CDR3 covers 14 residues. From germline, CDR1 is SGHRS and CDR2 YFSETQ. CDR3 residues: CASSFRGSNNEQFF. The CDR3 region has the DNA TGCGCCAGCAGCTTTAGGGGGTCCAACAATGAGCAGTTCTTC.

V gene TRBV11-3 combines with J gene TRBJ2-7; 7 nucleotides align to TRBD1. The germline CDR1 and CDR2 sequences are SGHNT and YENEEA. The CDR3 runs 15 residues. V shed 4 bases, J shed 4 bases, and the junction held 10 bases outside the gene matches. CDR3 sequence reads: CASSSPDRVRYEQYF. The DNA of the CDR3 is TGTGCCAGCAGCTCCCCCGACAGGGTAAGGTACGAGCAGTACTTC.

This clone occurred once. V and J are TRBV25-1 and TRBJ1-1; tentative D call: TRBD1 (6 bases). Per the germline V gene, CDR1 is MGHDK and CDR2 is SYGVNS. This CDR3 spans 15 amino acids. V was cut by 6 bases and J by 0 bases, with 14 bases left in between. In DNA, the CDR3 is TGTGCCAGCAGAAGCCAGACAGGTTTGAACACTGAAGCTTTCTTT. This translates into CASRSQTGLNTEAFF.

V and J are TRBV4-1 and TRBJ1-5, with D possibly matching TRBD1 (5 bases). The CDR3 runs to 13 residues. The germline V gene encodes CDR1 MGHRA and CDR2 YSYEKL. Trimming stripped 3 bases from V and 4 bases from J, with 7 bases between. CDR3 loop: CASSHQGNQPQHF. Written as DNA, the CDR3 is TGCGCCAGCAGCCACCAGGGTAATCAGCCCCAGCATTTT.